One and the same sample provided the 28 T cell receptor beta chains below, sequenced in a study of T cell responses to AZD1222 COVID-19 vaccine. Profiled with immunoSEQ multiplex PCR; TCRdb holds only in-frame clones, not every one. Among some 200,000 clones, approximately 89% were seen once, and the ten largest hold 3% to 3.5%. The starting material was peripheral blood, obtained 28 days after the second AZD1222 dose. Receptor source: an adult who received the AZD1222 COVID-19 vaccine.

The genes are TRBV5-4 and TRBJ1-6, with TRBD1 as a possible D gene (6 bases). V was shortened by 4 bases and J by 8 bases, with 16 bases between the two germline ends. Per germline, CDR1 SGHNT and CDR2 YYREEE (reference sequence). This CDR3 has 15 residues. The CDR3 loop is CASSQVGQGYSPLHF. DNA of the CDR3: TGTGCCAGCAGCCAAGTGGGGCAGGGGTATTCACCCCTCCACTTT.

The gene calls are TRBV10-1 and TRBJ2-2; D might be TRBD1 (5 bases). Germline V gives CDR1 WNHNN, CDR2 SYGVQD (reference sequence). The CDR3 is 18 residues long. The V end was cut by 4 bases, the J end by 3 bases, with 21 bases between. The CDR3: CASSVTALRAGHTGELFF. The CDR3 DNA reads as TGCGCCAGCAGTGTGACTGCCCTTCGTGCAGGGCACACCGGGGAGCTGTTTTTT.

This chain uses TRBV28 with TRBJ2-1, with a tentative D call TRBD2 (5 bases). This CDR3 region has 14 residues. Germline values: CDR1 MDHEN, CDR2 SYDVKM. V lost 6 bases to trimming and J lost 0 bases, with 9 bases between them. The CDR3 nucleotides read TGTGCCAGCAGGGGAGAGAGCTCCTACAATGAGCAGTTCTTC. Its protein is CASRGESSYNEQFF.

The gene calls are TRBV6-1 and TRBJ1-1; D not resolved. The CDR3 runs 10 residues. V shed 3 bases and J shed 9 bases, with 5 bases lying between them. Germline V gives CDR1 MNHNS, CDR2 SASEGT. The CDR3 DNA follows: TGTGCCAGCAGTGATCCGCAAGCTTTCTTT. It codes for CASSDPQAFF.

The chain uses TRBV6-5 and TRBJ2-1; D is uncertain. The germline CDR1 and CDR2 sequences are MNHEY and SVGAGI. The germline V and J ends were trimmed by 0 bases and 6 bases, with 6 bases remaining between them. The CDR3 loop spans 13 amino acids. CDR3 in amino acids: CASSYSKPNEQFF. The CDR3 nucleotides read TGTGCCAGCAGTTACTCGAAGCCCAATGAGCAGTTCTTC.

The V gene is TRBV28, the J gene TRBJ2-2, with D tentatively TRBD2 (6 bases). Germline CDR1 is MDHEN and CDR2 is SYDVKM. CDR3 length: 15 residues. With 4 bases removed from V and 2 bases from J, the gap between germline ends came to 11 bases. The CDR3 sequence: CASSSVEGNTGELFF. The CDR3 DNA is TGTGCCAGCAGTTCGGTGGAGGGTAACACCGGGGAGCTGTTTTTT. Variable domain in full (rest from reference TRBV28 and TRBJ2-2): DVKVTQSSRYLVKRTGEKVFLECVQDMDHENMFWYRQDPGLGLRLIYFSYDVKMKEKGDIPEGYSVSREKKERFSLILESASTNQTSMYLCASSSVEGNTGELFFGEGSRLTVL.

The CDR3, as DNA: TGTGCCAGCAGCGTGTCTCAGACCTCCTACGAGCAGTACTTC. Amino acid sequence: CASSVSQTSYEQYF. The chain combines TRBV9 with TRBJ2-7; D is ambiguous. Per the germline V gene, CDR1 is SGDLS and CDR2 is YYNGEE. Trimming removed 2 bases at V and 0 bases at J, with 9 bases between. The CDR3 contains 14 residues.

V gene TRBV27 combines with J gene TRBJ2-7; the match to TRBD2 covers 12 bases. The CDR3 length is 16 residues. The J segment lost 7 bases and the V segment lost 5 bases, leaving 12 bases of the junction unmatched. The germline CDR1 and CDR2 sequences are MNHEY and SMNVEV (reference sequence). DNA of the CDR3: TGTGCCAGCAGTGTCCTAGCGGGAGGGCCCCGGGATGAGCAGTACTTC. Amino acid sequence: CASSVLAGGPRDEQYF.

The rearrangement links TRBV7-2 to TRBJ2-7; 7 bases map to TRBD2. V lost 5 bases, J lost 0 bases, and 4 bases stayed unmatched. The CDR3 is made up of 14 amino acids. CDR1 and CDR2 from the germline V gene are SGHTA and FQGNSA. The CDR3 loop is CASSPWTSSYEQYF. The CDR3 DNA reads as TGTGCCAGCAGCCCTTGGACTAGCTCCTACGAGCAGTACTTC.

The CDR3 here is CASSLFGLAGGPGVGTQYF. The CDR3 DNA reads TGTGCCAGCAGCCTTTTTGGACTAGCGGGAGGCCCAGGAGTAGGTACGCAGTATTTT. The J gene is TRBJ2-3, the V gene TRBV7-2; TRBD2 agrees at 14 bases. The germline CDR1 and CDR2 sequences are SGHTA and FQGNSA. The ends lost 5 bases at V and 8 bases at J; junction bases unmatched: 18. This CDR3 comprises 19 residues.

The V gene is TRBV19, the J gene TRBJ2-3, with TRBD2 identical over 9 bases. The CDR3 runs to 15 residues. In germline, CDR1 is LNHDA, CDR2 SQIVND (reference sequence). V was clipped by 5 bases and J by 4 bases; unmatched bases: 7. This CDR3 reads CASSPSGRIADTQYF. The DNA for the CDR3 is TGTGCCAGTAGTCCCAGCGGGAGGATCGCAGATACGCAGTATTTT.

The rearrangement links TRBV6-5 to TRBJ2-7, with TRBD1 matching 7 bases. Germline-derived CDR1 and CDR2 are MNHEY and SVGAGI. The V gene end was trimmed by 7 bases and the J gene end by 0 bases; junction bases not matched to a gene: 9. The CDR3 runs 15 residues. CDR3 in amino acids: CASNHLAGGSYEQYF. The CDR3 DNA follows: TGTGCCAGCAACCACTTGGCAGGGGGCTCCTACGAGCAGTACTTC.

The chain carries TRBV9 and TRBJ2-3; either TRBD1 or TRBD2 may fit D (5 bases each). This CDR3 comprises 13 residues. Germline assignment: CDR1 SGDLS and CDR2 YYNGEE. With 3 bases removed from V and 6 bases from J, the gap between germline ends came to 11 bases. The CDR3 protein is CASSAHGADTQYF. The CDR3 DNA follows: TGTGCCAGCAGCGCCCACGGGGCCGATACGCAGTATTTT.

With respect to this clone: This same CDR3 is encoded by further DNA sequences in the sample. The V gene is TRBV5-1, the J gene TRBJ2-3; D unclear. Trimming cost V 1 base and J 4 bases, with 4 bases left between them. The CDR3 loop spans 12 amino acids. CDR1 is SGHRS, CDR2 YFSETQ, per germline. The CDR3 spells CASSLLADTQYF. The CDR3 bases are TGCGCCAGCAGCTTGTTAGCAGATACGCAGTATTTT.

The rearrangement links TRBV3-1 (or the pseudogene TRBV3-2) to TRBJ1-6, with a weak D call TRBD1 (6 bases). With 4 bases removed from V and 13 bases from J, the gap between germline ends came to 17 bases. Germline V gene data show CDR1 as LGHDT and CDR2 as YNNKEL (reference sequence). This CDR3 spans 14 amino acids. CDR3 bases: TGTGCCAGCAGCCTCCGGGGACAACTCAGTCCCCTCCACTTT. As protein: CASSLRGQLSPLHF.

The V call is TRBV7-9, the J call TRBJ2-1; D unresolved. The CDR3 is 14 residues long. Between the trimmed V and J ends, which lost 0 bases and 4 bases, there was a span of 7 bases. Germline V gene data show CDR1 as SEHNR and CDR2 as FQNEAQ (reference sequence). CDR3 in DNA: TGTGCCAGCAGCTTAGCGAGTGCGTACAATGAGCAGTTCTTC. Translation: CASSLASAYNEQFF.

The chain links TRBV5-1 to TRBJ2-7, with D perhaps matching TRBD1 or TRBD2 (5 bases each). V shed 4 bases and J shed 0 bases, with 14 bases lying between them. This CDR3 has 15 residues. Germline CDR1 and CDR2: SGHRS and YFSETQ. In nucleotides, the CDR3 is TGCGCCAGCAGCGGGGGTATCGCGGGCTCCTACGAGCAGTACTTC. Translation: CASSGGIAGSYEQYF.

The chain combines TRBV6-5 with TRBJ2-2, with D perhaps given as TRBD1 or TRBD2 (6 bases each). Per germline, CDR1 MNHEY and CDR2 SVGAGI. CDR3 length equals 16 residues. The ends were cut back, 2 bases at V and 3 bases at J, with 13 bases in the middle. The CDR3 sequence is CASSYGGGGYTGELFF. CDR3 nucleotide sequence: TGTGCCAGCAGTTACGGTGGAGGGGGGTACACCGGGGAGCTGTTTTTT.

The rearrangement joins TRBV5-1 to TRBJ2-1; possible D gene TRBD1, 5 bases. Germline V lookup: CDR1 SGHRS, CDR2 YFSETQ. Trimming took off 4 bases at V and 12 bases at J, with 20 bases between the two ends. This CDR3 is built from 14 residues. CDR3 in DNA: TGCGCCAGCAGCACGGGTGAGGTTCCTCAGGGGCAGTTCTTC. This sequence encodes CASSTGEVPQGQFF.

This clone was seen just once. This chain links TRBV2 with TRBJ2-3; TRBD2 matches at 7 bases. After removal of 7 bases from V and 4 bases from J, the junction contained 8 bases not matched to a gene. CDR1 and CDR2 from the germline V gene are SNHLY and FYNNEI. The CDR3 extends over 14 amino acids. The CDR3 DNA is TGTGCCAGCAAAAGAGGAGGGAGGGCAGATACGCAGTATTTT. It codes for CASKRGGRADTQYF.

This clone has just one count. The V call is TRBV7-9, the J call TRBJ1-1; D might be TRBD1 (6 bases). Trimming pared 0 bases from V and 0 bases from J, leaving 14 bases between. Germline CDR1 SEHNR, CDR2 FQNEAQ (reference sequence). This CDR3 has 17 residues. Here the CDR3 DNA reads TGTGCCAGCAGCTTAGCCCGATCACAGGGAATGAACACTGAAGCTTTCTTT. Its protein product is CASSLARSQGMNTEAFF.

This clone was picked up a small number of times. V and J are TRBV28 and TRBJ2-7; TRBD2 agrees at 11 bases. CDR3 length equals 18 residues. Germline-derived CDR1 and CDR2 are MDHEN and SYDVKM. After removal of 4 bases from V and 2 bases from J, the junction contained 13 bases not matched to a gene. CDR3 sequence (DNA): TGTGCCAGCAGTTATGCAGGCGGGGGGACTAGCGGTACCTACGAGCAGTACTTC. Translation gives CASSYAGGGTSGTYEQYF.

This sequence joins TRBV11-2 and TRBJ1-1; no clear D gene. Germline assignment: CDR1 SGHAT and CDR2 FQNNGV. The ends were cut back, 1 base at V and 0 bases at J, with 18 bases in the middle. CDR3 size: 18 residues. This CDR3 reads CASSLGLLGMGLNTEAFF. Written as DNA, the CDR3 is TGTGCCAGCAGCTTAGGGCTCTTGGGGATGGGTTTGAACACTGAAGCTTTCTTT.

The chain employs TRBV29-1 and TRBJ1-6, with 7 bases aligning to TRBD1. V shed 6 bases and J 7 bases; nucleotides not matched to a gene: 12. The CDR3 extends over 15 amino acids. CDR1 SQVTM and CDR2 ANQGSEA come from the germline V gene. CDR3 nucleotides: TGCAGCGTACCGGGACAGCGGAATCGAAATTCACCCCTCCACTTT. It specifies CSVPGQRNRNSPLHF.

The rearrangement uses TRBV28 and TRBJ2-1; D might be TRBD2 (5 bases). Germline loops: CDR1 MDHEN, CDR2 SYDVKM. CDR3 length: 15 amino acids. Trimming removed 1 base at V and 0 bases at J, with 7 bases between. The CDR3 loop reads CASSLSGSSYNEQFF. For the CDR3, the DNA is TGTGCCAGCAGTTTATCTGGGAGCTCCTACAATGAGCAGTTCTTC.

The chain's CDR3 is CASTHLAFRGLRTEAFF. The CDR3 DNA reads TGTGCCAGTACCCACCTGGCTTTCAGGGGGCTGAGGACTGAAGCTTTCTTT. This chain uses TRBV19 with TRBJ1-1; TRBD1 agrees at 8 bases. Germline V gene lookup returns CDR1 LNHDA and CDR2 SQIVND (reference sequence). The CDR3 contains 17 residues. V shed 7 bases and J 5 bases; nucleotides not matched to a gene: 18.

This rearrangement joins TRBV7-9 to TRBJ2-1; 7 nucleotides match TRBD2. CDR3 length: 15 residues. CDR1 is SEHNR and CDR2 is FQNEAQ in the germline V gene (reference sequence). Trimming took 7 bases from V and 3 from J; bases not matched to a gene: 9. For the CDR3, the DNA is TGTGCCAGCACCCCGGCGGGAGAAAGCTACAATGAGCAGTTCTTC. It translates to CASTPAGESYNEQFF.

The CDR3 bases are TGTGCCACCAGTGATCCAAGCCGTCTTTATGGCTACACCTTC. This codes for CATSDPSRLYGYTF. The rearrangement joins TRBV24-1 to TRBJ1-2; D is uncertain. There are 14 residues in the CDR3. From germline, CDR1 is KGHDR and CDR2 SFDVKD. V was trimmed by 3 bases and J by 5 bases, leaving 12 bases between them.